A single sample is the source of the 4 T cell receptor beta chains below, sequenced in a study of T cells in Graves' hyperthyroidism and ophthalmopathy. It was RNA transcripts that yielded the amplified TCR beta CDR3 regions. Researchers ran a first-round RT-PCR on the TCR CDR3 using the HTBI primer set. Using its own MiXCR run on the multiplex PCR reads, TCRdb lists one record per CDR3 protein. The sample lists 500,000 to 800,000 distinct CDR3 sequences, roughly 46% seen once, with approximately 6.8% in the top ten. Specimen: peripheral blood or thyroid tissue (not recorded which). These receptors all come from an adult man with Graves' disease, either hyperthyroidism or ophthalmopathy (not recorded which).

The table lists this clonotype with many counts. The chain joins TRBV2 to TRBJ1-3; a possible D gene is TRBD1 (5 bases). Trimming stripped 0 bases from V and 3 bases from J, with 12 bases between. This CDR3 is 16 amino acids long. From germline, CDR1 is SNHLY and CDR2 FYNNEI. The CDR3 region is CASSEAESGYGNTIYF. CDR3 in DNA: TGTGCCAGCAGTGAAGCGGAGTCAGGGTATGGAAACACCATATATTTT.

In DNA, the CDR3 is TGTGCCAGCAGCTCGGACAGGGGTCTAATCGATGGAAACACCATATATTTT. Translation: CASSSDRGLIDGNTIYF. The rearrangement joins TRBV7-6 to TRBJ1-3, with 9 bases matching TRBD1. In germline, CDR1 is SGHVS, CDR2 FNYEAQ. The CDR3 length is 17 residues. J lost 3 bases, V lost 4 bases, and 10 bases had no gene match.

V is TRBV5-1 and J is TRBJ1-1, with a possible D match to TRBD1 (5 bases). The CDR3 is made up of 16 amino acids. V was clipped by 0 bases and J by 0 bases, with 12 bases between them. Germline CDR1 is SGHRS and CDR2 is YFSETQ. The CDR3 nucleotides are TGCGCCAGCAGCTTGGGGGTAGGGGCGATGAACACTGAAGCTTTCTTT. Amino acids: CASSLGVGAMNTEAFF.

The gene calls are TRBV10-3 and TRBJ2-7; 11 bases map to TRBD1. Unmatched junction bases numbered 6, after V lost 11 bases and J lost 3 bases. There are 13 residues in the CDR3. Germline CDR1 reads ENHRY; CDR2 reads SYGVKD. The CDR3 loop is CAYRDRGDYEQYF. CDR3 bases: TGTGCCTACCGGGACAGGGGGGACTACGAGCAGTACTTC.